A single sample is the source of the 27 T cell receptor beta chains below, sequenced in a study of molecular identifiers for immune sequencing clone quantification. Each CDR3 protein gets one entry after TCRdb re-called the PCR reads with MiXCR. The repertoire holds around 470,000 distinct CDR3 sequences, with around 23% as singletons. Sequencing used naive CD8+ T cells from blood, with Jurkat cell RNA spiked in. Subset meaning: FACS-sorted CD8+CD4-CCR7+CD45RA+ naive T cells. Every receptor here comes from a human donor in good health. Some libraries in this study had Jurkat cell RNA spiked in.

The chain's CDR3 is CASSLHPGDSNQPQHF. CDR3 sequence (DNA): TGTGCCAGCAGTTTACATCCAGGGGATAGCAATCAGCCCCAGCATTTT. The chain carries TRBV28 and TRBJ1-5, with D perhaps TRBD1 (6 bases). Germline values: CDR1 MDHEN, CDR2 SYDVKM. The V end lost 2 bases, the J end lost 0 bases, and 11 bases lay between the germline ends. The CDR3 has 16 amino acids.

The chain has TRBV27 and TRBJ1-1; D is perhaps TRBD1 (6 bases). This CDR3 is built from 15 residues. The V and J ends lost 5 bases and 4 bases respectively, with 17 bases between them. Germline-derived CDR1 and CDR2 are MNHEY and SMNVEV (reference sequence). The CDR3 reads CASSPRPRGRTEAFF. CDR3 nucleotides: TGTGCCAGCAGTCCCCGCCCCAGGGGACGCACTGAAGCTTTCTTT.

The chain links TRBV19 to TRBJ2-7; the match to TRBD2 covers 11 bases. This CDR3 is built from 15 residues. Germline lookup yields CDR1 LNHDA and CDR2 SQIVND (reference sequence). With V trimmed by 3 bases and J by 7 bases, 8 bases remained unmatched. CDR3 loop: CASSMMTSGTVEQYF. DNA for the CDR3: TGTGCCAGTAGTATGATGACTAGCGGGACGGTAGAGCAGTACTTC.

This clonotype showed up just a few times. The chain combines TRBV28 with TRBJ1-1; unclear D gene. The V and J ends lost 6 bases and 4 bases respectively, with 18 bases between them. Per the germline V gene, CDR1 is MDHEN and CDR2 is SYDVKM. This CDR3 contains 15 residues. The CDR3 region is CASRYVLSVATEAFF. The CDR3, as DNA: TGTGCCAGCAGATACGTTTTAAGTGTGGCCACTGAAGCTTTCTTT. The whole variable domain, filled in from reference TRBV28 and TRBJ1-1, reads DVKVTQSSRYLVKRTGEKVFLECVQDMDHENMFWYRQDPGLGLRLIYFSYDVKMKEKGDIPEGYSVSREKKERFSLILESASTNQTSMYLCASRYVLSVATEAFFGQGTRLTVV.

This clonotype was recorded a few times. J is TRBJ1-2 and V is TRBV29-1; possible D gene TRBD1, 6 bases. The CDR3 is 16 residues long. The germline CDR1 and CDR2 sequences are SQVTM and ANQGSEA. V was shortened by 0 bases and J by 0 bases, with 14 bases between the two germline ends. In nucleotides, the CDR3 is TGCAGCGTTGAAGATCTTATCCCAGGGGCTAACTATGGCTACACCTTC. Encoded protein: CSVEDLIPGANYGYTF.

The rearrangement joins TRBV30 to TRBJ2-7, with D tentatively TRBD1 or TRBD2 (5 bases each). V was cut by 3 bases and J by 3 bases, with 12 bases left in between. In germline, CDR1 is GTSNPN, CDR2 SVGIG (reference sequence). The CDR3 contains 13 residues. The CDR3 bases are TGTGCCTGGAGCCCCGGGGCCTACTACGAGCAGTACTTC. Translation: CAWSPGAYYEQYF. The full variable domain, in which reference TRBV30 and TRBJ2-7 provide the parts outside the CDR3, is SQTIHQWPATLVQPVGSPLSLECTVEGTSNPNLYWYRQAAGRGLQLLFYSVGIGQISSEVPQNLSASRPQDRQFILSSKKLLLSDSGFYLCAWSPGAYYEQYFGPGTRLTVT.

Regarding this clonotype: It may be a read error: a sequence one base away is much more abundant. This CDR3 reads CASSQSHLSIQNEQFF. DNA of the CDR3: TGCGCCAGCAGCCAATCGCACCTTAGCATCCAGAATGAGCAGTTCTTC. This chain links TRBV4-3 with TRBJ2-1; D ambiguous. The V end was cut by 2 bases, the J end by 7 bases, with 18 bases between. Germline V gene sequence: CDR1 LGHNA, CDR2 YSLEER. This CDR3 contains 16 residues.

The chain couples TRBV11-2 to TRBJ2-5, with D uncertain. V was shortened by 5 bases and J by 5 bases, with 12 bases between the two germline ends. Germline values: CDR1 SGHAT, CDR2 FQNNGV. The CDR3 is 13 amino acids. The CDR3 DNA is TGTGCCAGCAGCCCGACCGCTCAGGAGACCCAGTACTTC. Translation: CASSPTAQETQYF.

This clonotype was observed at least ten times. The V and J genes are TRBV6-4 and TRBJ1-6; unclear D gene. Germline CDR1 and CDR2: MRHNA and SNTAGT. There are 15 residues in the CDR3. The ends were cut back, 7 bases at V and 0 bases at J, with 10 bases in the middle. The CDR3 protein is CASNRRPSYNSPLHF. CDR3 nucleotide sequence: TGTGCCAGCAATCGACGTCCCTCCTATAATTCACCCCTCCACTTT.

This clonotype was recorded a few times. The chain uses TRBV9 and TRBJ2-3, with 11 bases fitting TRBD2. Germline lookup yields CDR1 SGDLS and CDR2 YYNGEE. The CDR3 runs 16 residues. Trimming took 0 bases from V and 3 from J; bases not matched to a gene: 3. The CDR3 spells CASSVGTSGPTDTQYF. CDR3 bases: TGTGCCAGCAGCGTAGGGACTAGCGGGCCAACAGATACGCAGTATTTT. Supplemented by reference TRBV9 and TRBJ2-3, the full variable domain reads DSGVTQTPKHLITATGQRVTLRCSPRSGDLSVYWYQQSLDQGLQFLIQYYNGEERAKGNILERFSAQQFPDLHSELNLSSLELGDSALYFCASSVGTSGPTDTQYFGPGTRLTVL.

In this sample, this clonotype turned up many times. The rearrangement joins TRBV28 to TRBJ2-7; 12 bases align to TRBD2. Germline V lookup: CDR1 MDHEN, CDR2 SYDVKM. The length of the CDR3 is 16 residues. With 7 bases clipped from V and 3 bases from J, the junction kept 10 bases outside the gene matches. In DNA form, the CDR3 reads TGTGCCAGCACCCTAAGGGGACTAGCGGGCCGCTACGAGCAGTACTTC. As protein: CASTLRGLAGRYEQYF.

There are a few counts of this clonotype. The gene calls are TRBV6-2 or TRBV6-3 and TRBJ2-5, with D unresolved. CDR3 length: 14 residues. V lost 8 bases and J 7 bases, leaving 20 bases between the germline ends. CDR1 is MNHEY, CDR2 SVGEGT, per germline. CDR3: CASRYQGGWWTQYF. DNA of the CDR3: TGTGCCAGCCGCTACCAAGGCGGATGGTGGACCCAGTACTTC.

This clonotype occurred many times. V and J are TRBV12-3 or TRBV12-4 and TRBJ2-1; TRBD2 agrees at 16 bases. Trimming removed 5 bases from V and 8 bases from J; junction bases left unmatched: 18. This CDR3 spans 20 amino acids. The CDR3 region is CASSPTPGLAGGPEGDEQFF. The CDR3 DNA reads TGTGCCAGCAGTCCGACGCCGGGACTAGCGGGGGGGCCCGAAGGGGATGAGCAGTTCTTC.

This clonotype was recorded many times. The CDR3 sequence is CASSLERGASYSNQPQHF. The CDR3 DNA sequence: TGTGCCAGCAGCTTGGAGAGGGGGGCCTCCTATAGCAATCAGCCCCAGCATTTT. V is TRBV5-8 and J is TRBJ1-5; TRBD1 might be the D (6 bases). The CDR3 is made up of 18 amino acids. The V gene's germline CDR1 is SGHTS and CDR2 YDEGEE. The V end was cut by 0 bases, the J end by 0 bases, with 16 bases between.

The J gene is TRBJ2-3, the V gene TRBV24-1, with TRBD1 identical over 8 bases. J lost 2 bases, V lost 5 bases, and 5 bases had no gene match. The CDR3 loop spans 15 amino acids. Germline V CDR1 and CDR2: KGHDR, SFDVKD. DNA of the CDR3: TGTGCCACCAGTGGACCGGGACAGGTCACAGATACGCAGTATTTT. Translated, it gives CATSGPGQVTDTQYF.

There are a few counts of this clonotype. Here the CDR3 reads CATTGTSGFYEQYF. CDR3 bases: TGTGCCACCACGGGAACTAGCGGGTTCTACGAGCAGTACTTC. V is TRBV19 and J is TRBJ2-7; 9 bases agree with TRBD2. This CDR3 region has 14 residues. Germline values: CDR1 LNHDA, CDR2 SQIVND (reference sequence). The J segment lost 3 bases and the V segment lost 10 bases, leaving 10 bases of the junction unmatched. Based on the CDR3 plus reference TRBV19 and TRBJ2-7, the full variable domain is DGGITQSPKYLFRKEGQNVTLSCEQNLNHDAMYWYRQDPGQGLRLIYYSQIVNDFQKGDIAEGYSVSREKKESFPLTVTSAQKNPTAFYLCATTGTSGFYEQYFGPGTRLTVT.

The chain couples TRBV5-1 to TRBJ2-1; TRBD1 matches 10 bases. The CDR3 spans 15 residues. The germline CDR1 and CDR2 sequences are SGHRS and YFSETQ. J gave up 8 bases and V 7 bases, and 12 bases lay outside the gene matches. Written as DNA, the CDR3 is TGCGCCAGCGGCAAAGACAGGGGGCTGTCATATGAGCAGTTCTTC. Amino acid sequence: CASGKDRGLSYEQFF.

This clonotype has more than one count but fewer than ten. CDR3 sequence reads: CASSQDRGGGDTDTQYF. The CDR3 DNA sequence: TGTGCCAGCAGCCAAGATCGGGGCGGGGGGGACACAGATACGCAGTATTTT. The chain links TRBV3-1 to TRBJ2-3; 9 bases are shared with TRBD2. The CDR3 spans 17 residues. The junction had 6 bases not matched to a gene; V was cut back by 0 bases and J by 2 bases. Germline CDR1 is LGHDT and CDR2 is YNNKEL (reference sequence).

Notes on this clonotype: The final CDR3 position lacks the conserved phenylalanine or tryptophan, pointing to a likely read error. The genes are TRBV12-3 or TRBV12-4 and TRBJ2-3; TRBD2 matches at 9 bases. The CDR3 has 16 amino acids. The V segment lost 6 bases and the J segment 8 bases; nucleotides outside the gene matches: 15. This CDR3 is CASRDLGGSGSLTQYN. For the CDR3, the DNA is TGTGCCAGCAGAGACCTCGGTGGTAGCGGGAGCCTTACGCAGTATAAT.

In its sample, this clonotype was seen a few times. The J gene is TRBJ2-3, the V gene TRBV5-1; tentatively, D is TRBD1 or TRBD2 (6 bases each). There are 20 residues in the CDR3. Germline values: CDR1 SGHRS, CDR2 YFSETQ. The V and J ends lost 4 bases and 4 bases respectively, with 31 bases between them. In DNA form, the CDR3 reads TGCGCCAGCAGCGGACTTGGCTCGGGGGCCGGGTTTAGGTTGGCAGATACGCAGTATTTT. This encodes CASSGLGSGAGFRLADTQYF. Full variable domain (rest looked up from reference TRBV5-1 and TRBJ2-3): KAGVTQTPRYLIKTRGQQVTLSCSPISGHRSVSWYQQTPGQGLQFLFEYFSETQRNKGNFPGRFSGRQFSNSRSEMNVSTLELGDSALYLCASSGLGSGAGFRLADTQYFGPGTRLTVL.

The table lists this clonotype with a count of one. The chain joins TRBV7-9 to TRBJ1-1; D gene ambiguous. V was pared by 2 bases and J by 11 bases, with 18 bases between. Germline CDR1 reads SEHNR; CDR2 reads FQNEAQ (reference sequence). This CDR3 has 14 residues. The CDR3 is CASSLTSPSETAFF. CDR3 nucleotides: TGTGCCAGCAGCTTAACCAGCCCATCCGAAACGGCTTTCTTT.

The CDR3 here is CASSPRTSGRAKVGELFF. CDR3 nucleotide sequence: TGTGCCAGCAGCCCAAGGACTAGCGGGAGGGCCAAGGTCGGGGAGCTGTTTTTT. The chain recombines TRBV7-3 with TRBJ2-2, with 15 bases fitting TRBD2. The CDR3 runs 18 residues. The ends lost 5 bases at V and 7 bases at J; junction bases unmatched: 11. CDR1 and CDR2 from the germline V gene are SGHTA and FQGTGA.

The CDR3 sequence is CSATSTSGRSGNEQFF. The CDR3 DNA sequence: TGCAGTGCCACCTCGACTAGCGGGAGATCTGGGAATGAGCAGTTCTTC. V usage is TRBV20-1 and J usage is TRBJ2-1; 12 bases align to TRBD2. The CDR3 has 16 residues. Germline values: CDR1 DFQATT, CDR2 SNEGSKA (reference sequence). V shed 6 bases, J shed 7 bases, and the junction held 13 bases outside the gene matches.

A few counts support this clonotype. J is TRBJ2-1 and V is TRBV12-3 or TRBV12-4; D is undetermined. The CDR3 covers 15 residues. V dropped 3 bases and J dropped 2 bases, with 11 bases sitting between them. For the CDR3, the DNA is TGTGCCAGCAGTTTTGGGGTTGAAGCCTACAATGAGCAGTTCTTC. This sequence encodes CASSFGVEAYNEQFF.

This clonotype was detected a few times. The chain joins TRBV30 to TRBJ2-3, with TRBD2 matching 7 bases. Germline V gene data show CDR1 as GTSNPN and CDR2 as SVGIG (reference sequence). The V gene end was trimmed by 1 base and the J gene end by 2 bases; junction bases not matched to a gene: 3. This CDR3 is built from 14 residues. CDR3 protein: CAWSAGGFTDTQYF. The CDR3 region has the DNA TGTGCCTGGAGTGCGGGGGGTTTCACAGATACGCAGTATTTT. The complete variable domain, with remaining parts taken from reference TRBV30 and TRBJ2-3, reads SQTIHQWPATLVQPVGSPLSLECTVEGTSNPNLYWYRQAAGRGLQLLFYSVGIGQISSEVPQNLSASRPQDRQFILSSKKLLLSDSGFYLCAWSAGGFTDTQYFGPGTRLTVL.

This clonotype was observed a handful of times. The chain joins TRBV11-2 to TRBJ2-3, with D perhaps matching TRBD1 (6 bases). Per germline, CDR1 SGHAT and CDR2 FQNNGV. V shed 4 bases and J shed 2 bases, with 19 bases lying between them. The CDR3 extends over 17 amino acids. This chain's CDR3 is CASSSPHTTGITDTQYF. The CDR3 DNA is TGTGCCAGCAGCTCACCTCACACGACAGGAATCACAGATACGCAGTATTTT.

The chain employs TRBV15 and TRBJ1-1, with 9 nucleotides matching TRBD1. Trimming at V came to 5 bases and at J to 3 bases, leaving 7 bases not matched to a gene. CDR3 size: 15 residues. Germline values: CDR1 LNHNV, CDR2 YYDKDF (reference sequence). The CDR3: CATSATGGIYTEAFF. The CDR3 bases are TGTGCCACCAGCGCCACAGGGGGCATCTACACTGAAGCTTTCTTT. The full variable domain, completed using reference TRBV15 and TRBJ1-1, is DAMVIQNPRYQVTQFGKPVTLSCSQTLNHNVMYWYQQKSSQAPKLLFHYYDKDFNNEADTPDNFQSRRPNTSFCFLDIRSPGLGDTAMYLCATSATGGIYTEAFFGQGTRLTVV.